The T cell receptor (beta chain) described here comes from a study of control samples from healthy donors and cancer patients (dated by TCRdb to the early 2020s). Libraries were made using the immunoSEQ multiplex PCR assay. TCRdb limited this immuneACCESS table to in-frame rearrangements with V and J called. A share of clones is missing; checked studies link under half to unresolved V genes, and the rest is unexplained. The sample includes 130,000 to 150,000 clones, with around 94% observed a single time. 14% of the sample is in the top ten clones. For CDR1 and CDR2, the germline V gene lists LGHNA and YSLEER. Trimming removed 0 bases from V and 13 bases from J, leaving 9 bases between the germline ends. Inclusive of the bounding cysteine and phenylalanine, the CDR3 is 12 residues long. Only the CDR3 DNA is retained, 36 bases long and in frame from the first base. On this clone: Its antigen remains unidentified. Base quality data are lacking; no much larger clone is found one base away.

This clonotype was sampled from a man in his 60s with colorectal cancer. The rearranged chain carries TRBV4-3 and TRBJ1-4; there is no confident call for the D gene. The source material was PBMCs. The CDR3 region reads CASSQDRTGLFF. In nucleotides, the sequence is TGCGCCAGCAGCCAAGATAGAACCGGACTGTTTTTT.